These 17 T cell receptor beta chains came from one sample sequenced in a study of long-term antiretroviral therapy in people with HIV. immunoSEQ v3.0 was run at survey level. The repertoire was sequenced with immunoSEQ multiplex PCR; TCRdb's copy has only in-frame clones and lacks some. Of 25,000 to 30,000 clones detected, around 90% appear once; the ten largest clones hold 3.6%. Sequenced material: unsorted PBMCs, taken 1.8 years after starting antiretroviral therapy. These receptors originate from a woman aged 18-35 years with HIV.

The chain carries TRBV10-2 and TRBJ2-1, with D uncertain. In germline, CDR1 is WSHSY, CDR2 SAAADI. The V and J ends lost 1 base and 3 bases respectively, with 7 bases between them. The CDR3 covers 14 residues. The DNA for the CDR3 is TGCGCCAGCAGTGAGTTGTCTAACTACAATGAGCAGTTCTTC. Its translation is CASSELSNYNEQFF.

J is TRBJ2-7 and V is TRBV5-5; D may be TRBD1 (6 bases). Germline V gives CDR1 SGHKS, CDR2 YYEKEE (reference sequence). The CDR3 contains 15 residues. The ends were cut back, 4 bases at V and 2 bases at J, with 16 bases in the middle. The CDR3 loop reads CASSPDSHLTYEQYF. The CDR3 nucleotides are TGTGCCAGCAGCCCGGACAGCCATCTCACCTACGAGCAGTACTTC. Complete variable domain (other parts from reference TRBV5-5 and TRBJ2-7): DAGVTQSPTHLIKTRGQQVTLRCSPISGHKSVSWYQQVLGQGPQFIFQYYEKEERGRGNFPDRFSARQFPNYSSELNVNALLLGDSALYLCASSPDSHLTYEQYFGPGTRLTVT.

The count of this clone is one. The CDR3 here is CSAGDRAFF. The CDR3 region has the DNA TGCAGTGCCGGGGACAGGGCTTTCTTT. J is TRBJ1-1 and V is TRBV20-1; 8 positions agree with TRBD1. The CDR3 has 9 amino acids. Germline CDR1 and CDR2: DFQATT and SNEGSKA (reference sequence). V shed 6 bases and J 11 bases; nucleotides not matched to a gene: 2.

The chain employs TRBV6-5 and TRBJ1-2; tentatively, D is TRBD1 (6 bases). The CDR3 is 12 amino acids. Germline V CDR1 and CDR2: MNHEY, SVGAGI. V dropped 5 bases and J dropped 3 bases, with 7 bases sitting between them. The CDR3 nucleotides are TGTGCCAGCAGTCCAGGGGACTATGGCTACACCTTC. Translated: CASSPGDYGYTF.

The chain's CDR3 is CASLGFGTKNEKLFF. For the CDR3, the DNA is TGTGCCAGCTTGGGATTTGGGACAAAAAATGAAAAACTGTTTTTT. This chain uses TRBV19 with TRBJ1-4, with D tentatively TRBD1 (6 bases). CDR1 and CDR2 (germline): LNHDA, SQIVND (reference sequence). The CDR3 length is 15 residues. V lost 9 bases and J lost 5, with 19 bases in between.

The chain carries TRBV9 and TRBJ2-1; D is perhaps TRBD1 or TRBD2 (5 bases each). The germline V and J ends were trimmed by 4 bases and 6 bases, with 11 bases remaining between them. Looked up from germline, CDR1 is SGDLS and CDR2 is YYNGEE. The CDR3 consists of 13 residues. The CDR3 DNA reads TGTGCCAGCAGCTCCTTCGGGGCCAATGAGCAGTTCTTC. Its translation: CASSSFGANEQFF.

The chain is built from TRBV21-1 and TRBJ1-5. TRBV21-1 is a listed pseudogene. This CDR3 is built from 18 residues. DNA for the CDR3: TGTGCCAGCAGCAAAGTGGAGGGGACGGCTTCTAGCAATCAGCCCCAGCATTTT. Translating gives CASSKVEGTASSNQPQHF.

This clone was observed a single time. The chain couples TRBV19 to TRBJ1-3, with unresolved D. Germline-derived CDR1 and CDR2 are LNHDA and SQIVND (reference sequence). CDR3 length: 16 residues. V shed 6 bases and J shed 2 bases, with 17 bases lying between them. The CDR3, as DNA: TGTGCCAGTAGAGATTGGGAAGGACTAACTGGAAACACCATATATTTT. Amino acids: CASRDWEGLTGNTIYF.

The rearrangement links TRBV28 to TRBJ1-4; TRBD1 matches 7 bases. J gave up 7 bases and V 3 bases, and 5 bases lay outside the gene matches. Germline CDR1 is MDHEN and CDR2 is SYDVKM. The CDR3 consists of 14 residues. The CDR3 protein is CASSFRGLFEKLFF. CDR3 DNA sequence: TGTGCCAGCAGTTTTAGGGGGCTGTTTGAAAAACTGTTTTTT.

The chain carries TRBV19 and TRBJ2-1; D is unresolved. CDR3 length: 13 residues. Per the germline V gene, CDR1 is LNHDA and CDR2 is SQIVND (reference sequence). V lost 4 bases to trimming and J lost 7 bases, with 11 bases between them. The CDR3, as DNA: TGTGCCAGTAGTACCTCCGGCCTTAATGAGCAGTTCTTC. It is translated as CASSTSGLNEQFF.

In its sample, this clone was seen once. This chain uses TRBV28 with TRBJ2-1, with D possibly matching TRBD2 (7 bases). This CDR3 has 14 residues. Per the germline V gene, CDR1 is MDHEN and CDR2 is SYDVKM. The germline V and J ends were trimmed by 6 bases and 6 bases, with 15 bases remaining between them. In nucleotides, the CDR3 is TGTGCCAGCAGATCCGGGGGGCCAGGCAATGAGCAGTTCTTC. Its translation is CASRSGGPGNEQFF.

The chain is built from TRBV11-2 and TRBJ1-1; D remains ambiguous. CDR1 and CDR2 (germline): SGHAT, FQNNGV. With 4 bases removed from V and 7 bases from J, the gap between germline ends came to 13 bases. The length of the CDR3 is 13 residues. The CDR3 DNA is TGTGCCAGCAGCTCCGCCTCAGTTAATGAAGCTTTCTTT. The encoded protein is CASSSASVNEAFF.

This clone has a handful of counts. The rearrangement joins TRBV4-3 to TRBJ2-3; D is undetermined. The CDR3 sequence is 12 residues long. Deletions cut 0 bases from V and 5 bases from J, with 3 bases between. The germline V gene has CDR1 LGHNA and CDR2 YSLEER. CDR3 bases: TGCGCCAGCAGCCAAGATCTAGATACGCAGTATTTT. This sequence encodes CASSQDLDTQYF.

The V call is TRBV6-5, the J call TRBJ2-2; D may be TRBD1 (6 bases). Germline CDR1 is MNHEY and CDR2 is SVGAGI. There are 15 residues in the CDR3. Trimming left V 5 bases short and J 4 bases short, with 14 bases between. Written as DNA, the CDR3 is TGTGCCAGCAGTCTCGGGCTGGACAGCACCGGGGAGCTGTTTTTT. Amino acids: CASSLGLDSTGELFF.

The CDR3 DNA is TGCGCCAGCTCCGGGACAGACTCCTACGAGCAGTACTTC. This gives the protein CASSGTDSYEQYF. The rearrangement links TRBV5-1 to TRBJ2-7, with TRBD1 identical over 7 bases. CDR1 is SGHRS and CDR2 is YFSETQ in the germline V gene. CDR3 length: 13 amino acids. V lost 7 bases, J lost 0 bases, and 4 bases stayed unmatched.

The chain couples TRBV6-6 to TRBJ1-6; TRBD1 might be the D (6 bases). Trimming removed 5 bases from V and 7 bases from J, with 15 bases in between. This CDR3 is 15 amino acids long. The germline gives CDR1 MNHNY, CDR2 SVGAGI (reference sequence). The CDR3 reads CASSQDSTPNSPLHF. The CDR3 coding sequence is TGTGCCAGCAGTCAGGACAGTACTCCGAATTCACCCCTCCACTTT.

The chain carries TRBV11-2 and TRBJ2-7, with D possibly being TRBD2 (5 bases). V gave up 1 base and J gave up 5 bases, with 15 bases separating them. Per the germline V gene, CDR1 is SGHAT and CDR2 is FQNNGV. The CDR3 spans 15 residues. Here the CDR3 DNA reads TGTGCCAGCAGCTTAGGAGGGCCCGTGAGCAACGAGCAGTACTTC. Translating gives CASSLGGPVSNEQYF.